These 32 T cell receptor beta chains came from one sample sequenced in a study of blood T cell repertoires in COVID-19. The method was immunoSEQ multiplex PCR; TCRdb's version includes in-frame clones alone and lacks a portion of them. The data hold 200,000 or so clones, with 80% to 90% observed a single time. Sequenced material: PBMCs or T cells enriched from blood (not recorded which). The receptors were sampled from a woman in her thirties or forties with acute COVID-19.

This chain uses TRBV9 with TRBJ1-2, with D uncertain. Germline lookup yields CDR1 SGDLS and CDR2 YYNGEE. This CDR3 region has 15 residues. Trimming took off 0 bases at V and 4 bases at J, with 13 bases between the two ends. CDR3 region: CASSVAAGSSYGYTF. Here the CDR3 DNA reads TGTGCCAGCAGCGTAGCTGCAGGTTCCTCCTATGGCTACACCTTC.

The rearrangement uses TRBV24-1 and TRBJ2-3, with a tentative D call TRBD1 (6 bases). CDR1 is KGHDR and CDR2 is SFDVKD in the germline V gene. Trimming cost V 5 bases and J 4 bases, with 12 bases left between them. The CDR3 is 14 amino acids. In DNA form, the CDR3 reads TGTGCCACCAGTGCGGCAGGGGCGCCAGATACGCAGTATTTT. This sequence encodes CATSAAGAPDTQYF.

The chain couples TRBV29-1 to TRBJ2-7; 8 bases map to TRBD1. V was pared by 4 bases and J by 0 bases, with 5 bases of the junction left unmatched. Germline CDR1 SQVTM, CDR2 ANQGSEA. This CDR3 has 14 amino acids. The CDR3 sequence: CSVVGQGASYEQYF. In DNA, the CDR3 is TGCAGCGTTGTGGGGCAGGGGGCCTCCTACGAGCAGTACTTC.

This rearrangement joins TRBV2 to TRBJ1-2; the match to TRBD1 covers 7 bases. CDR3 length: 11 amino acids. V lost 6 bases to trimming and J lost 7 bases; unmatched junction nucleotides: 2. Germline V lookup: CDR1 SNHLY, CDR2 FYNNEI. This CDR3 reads CASSYRGGYTF. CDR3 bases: TGTGCCAGCAGCTACAGGGGTGGCTACACCTTC.

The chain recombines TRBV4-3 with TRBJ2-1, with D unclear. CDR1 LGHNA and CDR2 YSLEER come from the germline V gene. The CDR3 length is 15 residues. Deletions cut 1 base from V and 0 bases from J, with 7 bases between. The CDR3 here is CASSQALSSYNEQFF. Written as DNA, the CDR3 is TGCGCCAGCAGCCAAGCACTGAGCTCCTACAATGAGCAGTTCTTC.

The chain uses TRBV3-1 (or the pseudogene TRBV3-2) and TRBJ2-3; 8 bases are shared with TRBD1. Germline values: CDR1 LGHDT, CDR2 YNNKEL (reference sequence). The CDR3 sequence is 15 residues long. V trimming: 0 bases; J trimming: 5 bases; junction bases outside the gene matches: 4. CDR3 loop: CASSQDAGGVDTQYF. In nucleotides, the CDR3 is TGTGCCAGCAGCCAAGATGCAGGGGGCGTAGATACGCAGTATTTT.

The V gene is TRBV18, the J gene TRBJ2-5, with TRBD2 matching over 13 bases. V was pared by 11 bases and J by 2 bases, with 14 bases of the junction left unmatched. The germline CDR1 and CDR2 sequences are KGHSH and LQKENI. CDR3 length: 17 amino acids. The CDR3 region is CAATPDGLAGVQETQYF. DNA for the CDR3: TGTGCCGCTACCCCGGACGGACTAGCGGGGGTACAAGAGACCCAGTACTTC.

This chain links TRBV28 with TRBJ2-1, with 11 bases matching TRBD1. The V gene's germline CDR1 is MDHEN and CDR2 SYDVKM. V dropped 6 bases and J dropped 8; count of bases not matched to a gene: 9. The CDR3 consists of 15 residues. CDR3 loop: CASRPPGTGGYEQFF. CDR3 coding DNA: TGTGCCAGCAGACCCCCCGGGACAGGGGGATATGAGCAGTTCTTC.

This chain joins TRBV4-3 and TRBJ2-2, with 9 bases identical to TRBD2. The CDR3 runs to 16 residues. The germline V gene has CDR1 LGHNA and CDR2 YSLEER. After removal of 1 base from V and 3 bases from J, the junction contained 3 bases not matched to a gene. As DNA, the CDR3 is TGCGCCAGCAGCCAAGGGACTAGCGCCTACACCGGGGAGCTGTTTTTT. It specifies CASSQGTSAYTGELFF.

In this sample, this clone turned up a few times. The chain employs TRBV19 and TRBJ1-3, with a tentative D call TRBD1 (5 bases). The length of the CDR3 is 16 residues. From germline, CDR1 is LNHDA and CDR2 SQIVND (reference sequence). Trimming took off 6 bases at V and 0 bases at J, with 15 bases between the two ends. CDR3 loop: CASSKKGLPSGNTIYF. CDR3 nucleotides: TGTGCCAGTAGCAAAAAGGGACTGCCCTCTGGAAACACCATATATTTT.

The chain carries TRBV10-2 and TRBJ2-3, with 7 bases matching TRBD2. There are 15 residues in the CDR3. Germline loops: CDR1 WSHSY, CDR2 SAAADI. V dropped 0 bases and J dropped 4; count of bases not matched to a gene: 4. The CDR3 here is CASSESAGAADTQYF. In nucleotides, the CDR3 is TGCGCCAGCAGTGAGTCGGCGGGAGCCGCAGATACGCAGTATTTT.

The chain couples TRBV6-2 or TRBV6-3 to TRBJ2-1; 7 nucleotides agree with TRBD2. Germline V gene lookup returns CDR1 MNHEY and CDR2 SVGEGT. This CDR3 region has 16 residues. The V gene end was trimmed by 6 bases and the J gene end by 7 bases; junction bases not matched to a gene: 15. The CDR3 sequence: CASSQFAGVGGNEQFF. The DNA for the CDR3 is TGTGCCAGCAGCCAGTTCGCGGGAGTGGGGGGTAATGAGCAGTTCTTC.

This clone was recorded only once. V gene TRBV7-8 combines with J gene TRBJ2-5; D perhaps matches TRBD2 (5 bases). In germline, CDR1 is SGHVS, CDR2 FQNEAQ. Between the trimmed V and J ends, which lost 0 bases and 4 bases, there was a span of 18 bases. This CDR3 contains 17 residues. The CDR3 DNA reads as TGTGCCAGCAGCTTAGCCCTCGGGGTGGCGGGCCGAGAGACCCAGTACTTC. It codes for CASSLALGVAGRETQYF.

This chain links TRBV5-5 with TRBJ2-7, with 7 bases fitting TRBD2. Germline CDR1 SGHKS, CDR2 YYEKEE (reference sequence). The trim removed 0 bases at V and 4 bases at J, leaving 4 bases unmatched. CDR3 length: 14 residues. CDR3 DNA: TGTGCCAGCAGCTTGGACGAAGCGGGATACGAGCAGTACTTC. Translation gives CASSLDEAGYEQYF.

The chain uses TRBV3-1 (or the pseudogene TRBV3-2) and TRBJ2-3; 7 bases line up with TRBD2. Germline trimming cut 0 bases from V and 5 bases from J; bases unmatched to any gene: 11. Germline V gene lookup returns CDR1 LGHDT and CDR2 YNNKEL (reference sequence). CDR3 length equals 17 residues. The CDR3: CASSQDSLLAEGDTQYF. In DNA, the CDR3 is TGTGCCAGCAGCCAAGATTCCCTCCTAGCGGAGGGAGATACGCAGTATTTT.

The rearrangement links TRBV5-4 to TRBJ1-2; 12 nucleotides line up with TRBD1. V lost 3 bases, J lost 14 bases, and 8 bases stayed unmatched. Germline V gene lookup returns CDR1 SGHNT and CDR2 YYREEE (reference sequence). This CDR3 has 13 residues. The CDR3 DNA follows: TGTGCCAGCAGCTCTCCGGGACAGGGGGCTGGAACCTTC. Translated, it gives CASSSPGQGAGTF.

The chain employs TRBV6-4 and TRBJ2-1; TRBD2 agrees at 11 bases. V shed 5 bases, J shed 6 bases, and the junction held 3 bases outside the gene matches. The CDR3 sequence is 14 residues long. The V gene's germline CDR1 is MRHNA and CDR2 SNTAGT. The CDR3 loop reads CASSSGTSGNEQFF. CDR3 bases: TGTGCCAGCAGTTCCGGGACTAGCGGCAATGAGCAGTTCTTC.

The CDR3 region has the DNA TGTGCCATCAGACAGGGACAGGGGACGAACTATGGCTACACCTTC. Translation: CAIRQGQGTNYGYTF. The chain carries TRBV10-3 and TRBJ1-2; the match to TRBD1 covers 10 bases. This CDR3 contains 15 residues. Germline V gives CDR1 ENHRY, CDR2 SYGVKD. V dropped 6 bases and J dropped 2; count of bases not matched to a gene: 6.

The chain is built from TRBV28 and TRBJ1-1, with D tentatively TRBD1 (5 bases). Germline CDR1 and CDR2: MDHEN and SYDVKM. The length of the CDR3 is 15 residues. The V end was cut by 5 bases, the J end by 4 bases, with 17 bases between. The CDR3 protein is CASSQPGLGFTEAFF. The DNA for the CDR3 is TGTGCCAGCAGTCAACCGGGACTCGGGTTCACTGAAGCTTTCTTT.

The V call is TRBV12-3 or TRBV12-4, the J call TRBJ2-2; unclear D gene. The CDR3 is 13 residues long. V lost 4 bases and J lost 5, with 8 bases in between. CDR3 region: CASSSSQTGELFF. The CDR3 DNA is TGTGCCAGCAGTTCGTCCCAGACCGGGGAGCTGTTTTTT.

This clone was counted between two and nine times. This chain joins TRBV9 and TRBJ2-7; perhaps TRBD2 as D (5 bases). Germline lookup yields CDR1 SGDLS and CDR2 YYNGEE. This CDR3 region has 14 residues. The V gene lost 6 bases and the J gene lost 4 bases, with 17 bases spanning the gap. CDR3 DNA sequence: TGTGCCAGCAATAATGGGCTAGCTGGATACGAGCAGTACTTC. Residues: CASNNGLAGYEQYF.

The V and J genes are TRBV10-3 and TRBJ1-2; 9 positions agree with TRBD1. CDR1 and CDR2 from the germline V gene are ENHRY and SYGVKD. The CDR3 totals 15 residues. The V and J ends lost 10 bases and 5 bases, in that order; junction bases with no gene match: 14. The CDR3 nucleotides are TGTGCCACACTTCTAACTCGGGACAGGGATTATGGCTACACCTTC. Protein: CATLLTRDRDYGYTF.

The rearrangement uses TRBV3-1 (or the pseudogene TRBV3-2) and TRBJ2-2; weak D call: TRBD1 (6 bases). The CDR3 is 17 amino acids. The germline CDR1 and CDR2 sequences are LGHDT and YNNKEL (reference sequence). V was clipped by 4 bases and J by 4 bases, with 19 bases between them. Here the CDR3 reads CASSPGPRGWTTGELFF. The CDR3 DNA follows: TGTGCCAGCAGCCCGGGGCCGAGGGGGTGGACCACCGGGGAGCTGTTTTTT.

The CDR3 reads CASSSPVSGRGDEQFF. The CDR3 nucleotides read TGTGCCAGCAGCTCCCCCGTTAGCGGGAGGGGAGATGAGCAGTTCTTC. The chain joins TRBV11-3 to TRBJ2-1; TRBD2 agrees at 11 bases. Germline CDR1 is SGHNT and CDR2 is YENEEA. Trimming removed 4 bases from V and 8 bases from J; junction bases left unmatched: 10. This CDR3 is 16 amino acids long.

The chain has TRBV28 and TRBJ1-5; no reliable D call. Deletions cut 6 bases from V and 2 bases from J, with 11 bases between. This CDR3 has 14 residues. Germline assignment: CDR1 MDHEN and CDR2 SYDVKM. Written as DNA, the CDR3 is TGTGCCAGCAGCCCCTCCGGTCGCAATCAGCCCCAGCATTTT. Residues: CASSPSGRNQPQHF.

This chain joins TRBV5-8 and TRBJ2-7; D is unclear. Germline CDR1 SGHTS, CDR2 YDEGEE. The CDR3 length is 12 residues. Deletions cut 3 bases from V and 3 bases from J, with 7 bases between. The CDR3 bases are TGTGCCAGCAGCTCCCGGAGCTACGAGCAGTACTTC. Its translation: CASSSRSYEQYF.

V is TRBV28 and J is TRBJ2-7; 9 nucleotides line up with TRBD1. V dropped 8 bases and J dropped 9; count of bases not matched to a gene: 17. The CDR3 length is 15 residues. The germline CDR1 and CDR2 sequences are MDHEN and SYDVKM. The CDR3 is CASSPATGGPPWQYF. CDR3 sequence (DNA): TGTGCCAGCTCCCCGGCGACAGGGGGTCCACCCTGGCAGTACTTC. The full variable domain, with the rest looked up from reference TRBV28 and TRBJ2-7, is DVKVTQSSRYLVKRTGEKVFLECVQDMDHENMFWYRQDPGLGLRLIYFSYDVKMKEKGDIPEGYSVSREKKERFSLILESASTNQTSMYLCASSPATGGPPWQYFGPGTRLTVT.

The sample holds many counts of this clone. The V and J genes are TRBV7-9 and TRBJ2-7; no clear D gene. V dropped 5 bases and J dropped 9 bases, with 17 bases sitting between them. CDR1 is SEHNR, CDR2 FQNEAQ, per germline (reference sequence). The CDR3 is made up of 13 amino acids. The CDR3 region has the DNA TGTGCCAGCAGCCAGGTGCTCTCCAACGGGCAGTACTTC. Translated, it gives CASSQVLSNGQYF.

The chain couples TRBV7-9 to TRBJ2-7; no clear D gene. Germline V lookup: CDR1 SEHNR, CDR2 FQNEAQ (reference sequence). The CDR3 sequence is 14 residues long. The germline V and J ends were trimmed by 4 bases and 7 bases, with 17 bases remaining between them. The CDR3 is CASSYSGVAIEQYF. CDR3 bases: TGTGCCAGCAGCTATTCAGGTGTTGCTATAGAGCAGTACTTC.

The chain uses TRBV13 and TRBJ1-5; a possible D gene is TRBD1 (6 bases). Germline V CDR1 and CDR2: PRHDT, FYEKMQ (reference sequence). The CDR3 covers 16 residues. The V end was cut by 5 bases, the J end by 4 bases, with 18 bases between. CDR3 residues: CASSLGGQGGNQPQHF. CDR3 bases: TGTGCCAGCAGCCTCGGGGGGCAGGGCGGGAATCAGCCCCAGCATTTT. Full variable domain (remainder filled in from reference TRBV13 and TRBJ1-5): AAGVIQSPRHLIKEKRETATLKCYPIPRHDTVYWYQQGPGQDPQFLISFYEKMQSDKGSIPDRFSAQQFSDYHSELNMSSLELGDSALYFCASSLGGQGGNQPQHFGDGTRLSIL.

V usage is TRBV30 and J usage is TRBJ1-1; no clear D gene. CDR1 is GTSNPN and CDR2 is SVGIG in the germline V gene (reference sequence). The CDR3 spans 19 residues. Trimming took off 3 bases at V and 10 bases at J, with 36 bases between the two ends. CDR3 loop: CAWSGGKLLAGGATKRAFF. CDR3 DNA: TGTGCCTGGAGCGGAGGGAAGCTTTTGGCAGGCGGTGCTACTAAACGAGCTTTCTTT.

DNA of the CDR3: TGTGCCAGCAGCTTAGGCGGGGTTAACAATGAGCAGTTCTTC. Translated: CASSLGGVNNEQFF. V and J are TRBV11-3 and TRBJ2-1, with D tentatively TRBD2 (6 bases). Trimming stripped 1 base from V and 5 bases from J, with 9 bases between. Germline V gene sequence: CDR1 SGHNT, CDR2 YENEEA. This CDR3 comprises 14 residues.